Sequencing of this TCR beta chain was carried out in a study of blood T cell repertoires in COVID-19. Study at large: T cells, B-cell-depleted T cells, or PBMCs supplied cDNA or gDNA.

The germline gives CDR1 MRHNA, CDR2 SNTAGT. This CDR3 region has 17 residues. V gave up 8 bases and J gave up 3 bases, with 24 bases separating them. In the authors' workflow: Amplified reference gene primers provided the basis for estimating nucleated cell counts. Libraries were prepared by immunoSEQ multiplex PCR; TCRdb keeps only in-frame clonotypes and omits some of them. V, J and clone size reflect that table, while D and trimming were determined from the DNA. The data hold under 30,000 clones, with approximately 86% observed a single time. This TCR was recovered from a human donor with acute or convalescent COVID-19. The donor label of this sample is uncertain. Sequencing input: peripheral blood. V and J are TRBV6-4 and TRBJ2-3; D possibly corresponds to TRBD2 (6 bases). The CDR3, as DNA: TGTGCCAGCGCTCCCTTCGGCGGGGAATTTAGTACAGATACGCAGTATTTT. This encodes CASAPFGGEFSTDTQYF.